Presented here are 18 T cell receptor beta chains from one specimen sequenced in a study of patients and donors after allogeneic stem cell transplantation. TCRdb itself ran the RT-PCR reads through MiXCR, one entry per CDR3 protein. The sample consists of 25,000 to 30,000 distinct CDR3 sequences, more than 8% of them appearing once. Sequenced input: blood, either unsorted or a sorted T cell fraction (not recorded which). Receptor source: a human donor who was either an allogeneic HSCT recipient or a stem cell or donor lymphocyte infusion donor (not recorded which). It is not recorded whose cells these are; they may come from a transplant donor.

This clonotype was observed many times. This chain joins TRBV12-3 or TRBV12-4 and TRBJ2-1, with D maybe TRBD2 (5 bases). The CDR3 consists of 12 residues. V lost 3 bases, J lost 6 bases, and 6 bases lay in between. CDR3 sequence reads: CASSFAGNEQFF. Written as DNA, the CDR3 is TGTGCCAGCAGTTTTGCGGGCAATGAGCAGTTCTTC.

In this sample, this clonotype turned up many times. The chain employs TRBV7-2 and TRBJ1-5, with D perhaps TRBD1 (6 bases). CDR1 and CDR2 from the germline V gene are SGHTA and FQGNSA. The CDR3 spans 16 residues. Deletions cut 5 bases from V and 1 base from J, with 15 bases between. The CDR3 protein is CASSLGGGWSNQPQHF. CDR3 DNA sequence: TGTGCCAGCAGCCTAGGGGGGGGTTGGAGCAATCAGCCCCAGCATTTT.

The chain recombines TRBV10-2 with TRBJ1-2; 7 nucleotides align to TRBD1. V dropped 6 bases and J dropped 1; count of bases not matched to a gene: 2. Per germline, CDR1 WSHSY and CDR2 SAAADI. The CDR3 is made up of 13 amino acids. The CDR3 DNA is TGCGCCAGCAGGGACAGGTTTAACTATGGCTACACCTTC. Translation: CASRDRFNYGYTF.

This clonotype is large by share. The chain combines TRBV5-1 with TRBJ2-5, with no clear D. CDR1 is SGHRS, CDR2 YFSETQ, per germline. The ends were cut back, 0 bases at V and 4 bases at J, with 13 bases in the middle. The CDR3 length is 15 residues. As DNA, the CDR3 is TGCGCCAGCAGCTTGGCCTTTATATTAGGAGAGACCCAGTACTTC. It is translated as CASSLAFILGETQYF.

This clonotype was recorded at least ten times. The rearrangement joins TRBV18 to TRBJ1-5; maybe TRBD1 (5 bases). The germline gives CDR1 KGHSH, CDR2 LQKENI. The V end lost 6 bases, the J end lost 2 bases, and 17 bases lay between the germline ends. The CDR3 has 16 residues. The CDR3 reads CASSQYVRARNQPQHF. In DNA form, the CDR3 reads TGTGCCAGCTCTCAGTACGTCAGGGCTCGCAATCAGCCCCAGCATTTT.

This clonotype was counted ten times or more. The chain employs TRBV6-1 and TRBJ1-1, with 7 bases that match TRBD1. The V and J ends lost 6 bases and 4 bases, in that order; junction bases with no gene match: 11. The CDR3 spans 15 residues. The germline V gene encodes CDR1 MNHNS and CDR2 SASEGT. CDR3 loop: CASSLYGTASTEAFF. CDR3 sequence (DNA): TGTGCCAGCAGCCTCTATGGGACAGCTAGCACTGAAGCTTTCTTT.

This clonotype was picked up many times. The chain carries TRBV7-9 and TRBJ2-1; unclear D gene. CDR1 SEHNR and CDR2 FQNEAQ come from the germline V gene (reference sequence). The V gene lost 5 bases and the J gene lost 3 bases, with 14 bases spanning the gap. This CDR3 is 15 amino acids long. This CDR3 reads CASSQRGNLYNEQFF. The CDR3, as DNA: TGTGCCAGCAGCCAACGAGGTAACCTCTACAATGAGCAGTTCTTC.

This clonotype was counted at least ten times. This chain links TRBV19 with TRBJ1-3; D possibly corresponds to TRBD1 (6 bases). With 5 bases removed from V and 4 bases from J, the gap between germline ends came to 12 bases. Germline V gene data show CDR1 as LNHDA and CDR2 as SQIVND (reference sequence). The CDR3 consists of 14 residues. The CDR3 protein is CASSETGYGNTIYF. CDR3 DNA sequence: TGTGCCAGTAGTGAGACAGGCTACGGAAACACCATATATTTT.

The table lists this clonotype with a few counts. The CDR3 loop reads CASSVDPSGDNEQFF. CDR3 bases: TGTGCCAGCAGCGTAGACCCTAGCGGGGACAATGAGCAGTTCTTC. The V and J genes are TRBV9 and TRBJ2-1; 9 positions match TRBD2. The CDR3 extends over 15 amino acids. Germline CDR1 and CDR2: SGDLS and YYNGEE. Trimming removed 0 bases from V and 5 bases from J; junction bases left unmatched: 3. Full variable domain (outside the CDR3, taken from reference TRBV9 and TRBJ2-1): DSGVTQTPKHLITATGQRVTLRCSPRSGDLSVYWYQQSLDQGLQFLIQYYNGEERAKGNILERFSAQQFPDLHSELNLSSLELGDSALYFCASSVDPSGDNEQFFGPGTRLTVL.

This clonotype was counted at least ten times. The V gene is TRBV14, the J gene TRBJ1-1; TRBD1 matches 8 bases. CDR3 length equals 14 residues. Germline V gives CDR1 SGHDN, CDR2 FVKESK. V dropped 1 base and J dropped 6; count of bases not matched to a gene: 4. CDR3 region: CASSQGNRGAEAFF. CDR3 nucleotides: TGTGCCAGCAGCCAAGGGAACAGGGGGGCTGAAGCTTTCTTT.

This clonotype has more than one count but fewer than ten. The CDR3 here is CASSRVGTGDTQYF. Written as DNA, the CDR3 is TGTGCCAGCTCACGTGTAGGCACAGGGGATACGCAGTATTTT. The gene calls are TRBV18 and TRBJ2-3; D perhaps matches TRBD1 (6 bases). V was clipped by 4 bases and J by 6 bases, with 14 bases between them. This CDR3 is 14 amino acids long. Germline V gives CDR1 KGHSH, CDR2 LQKENI. The complete variable domain, with remaining parts taken from reference TRBV18 and TRBJ2-3, reads NAGVMQNPRHLVRRRGQEARLRCSPMKGHSHVYWYRQLPEEGLKFMVYLQKENIIDESGMPKERFSAEFPKEGPSILRIQQVVRGDSAAYFCASSRVGTGDTQYFGPGTRLTVL.

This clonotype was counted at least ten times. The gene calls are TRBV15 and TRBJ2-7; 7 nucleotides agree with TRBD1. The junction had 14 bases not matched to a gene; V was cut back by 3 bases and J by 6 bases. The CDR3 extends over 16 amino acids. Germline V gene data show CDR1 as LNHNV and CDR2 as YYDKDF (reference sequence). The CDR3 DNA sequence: TGTGCCACCAGCAGTGGGACCAAGGACAGGTCGTCCGAGCAGTACTTC. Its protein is CATSSGTKDRSSEQYF.

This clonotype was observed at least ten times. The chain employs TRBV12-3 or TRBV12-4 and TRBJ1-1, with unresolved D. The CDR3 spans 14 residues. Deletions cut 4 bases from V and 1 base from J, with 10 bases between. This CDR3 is CASSWAGGNTEAFF. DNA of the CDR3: TGTGCCAGCAGTTGGGCAGGCGGGAACACTGAAGCTTTCTTT.

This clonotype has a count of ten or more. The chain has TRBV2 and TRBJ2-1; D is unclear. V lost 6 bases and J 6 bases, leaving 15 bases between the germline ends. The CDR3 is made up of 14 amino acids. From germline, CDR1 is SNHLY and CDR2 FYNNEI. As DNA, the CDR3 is TGTGCCAGCAGCCTGATCAGAAGCATCAATGAGCAGTTCTTC. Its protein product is CASSLIRSINEQFF.

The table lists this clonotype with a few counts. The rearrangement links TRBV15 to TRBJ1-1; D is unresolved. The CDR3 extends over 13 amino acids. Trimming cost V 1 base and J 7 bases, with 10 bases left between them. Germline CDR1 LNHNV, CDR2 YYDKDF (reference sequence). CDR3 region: CATSRGAAGEAFF. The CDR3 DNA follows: TGTGCCACCAGCAGAGGCGCCGCAGGTGAAGCTTTCTTT.

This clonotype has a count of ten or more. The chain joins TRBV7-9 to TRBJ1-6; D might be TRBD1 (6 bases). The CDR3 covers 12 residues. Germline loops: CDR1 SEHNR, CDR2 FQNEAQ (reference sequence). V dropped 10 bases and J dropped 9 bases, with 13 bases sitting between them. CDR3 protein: CATTNRASPLHF. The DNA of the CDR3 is TGTGCCACCACAAACAGGGCTTCACCCCTCCACTTT.

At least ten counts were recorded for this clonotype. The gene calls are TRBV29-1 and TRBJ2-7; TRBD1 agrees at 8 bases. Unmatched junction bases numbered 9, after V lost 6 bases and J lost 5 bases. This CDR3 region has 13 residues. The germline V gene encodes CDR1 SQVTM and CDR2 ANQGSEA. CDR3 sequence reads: CSVQGDLDNEQYF. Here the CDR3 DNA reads TGCAGCGTACAGGGGGATTTGGACAACGAGCAGTACTTC.

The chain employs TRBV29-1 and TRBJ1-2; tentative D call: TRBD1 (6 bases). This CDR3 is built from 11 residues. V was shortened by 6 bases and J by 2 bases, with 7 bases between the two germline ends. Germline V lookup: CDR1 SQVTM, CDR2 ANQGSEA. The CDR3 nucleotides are TGCAGCGTGGACAGAAACTATGGCTACACCTTC. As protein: CSVDRNYGYTF.